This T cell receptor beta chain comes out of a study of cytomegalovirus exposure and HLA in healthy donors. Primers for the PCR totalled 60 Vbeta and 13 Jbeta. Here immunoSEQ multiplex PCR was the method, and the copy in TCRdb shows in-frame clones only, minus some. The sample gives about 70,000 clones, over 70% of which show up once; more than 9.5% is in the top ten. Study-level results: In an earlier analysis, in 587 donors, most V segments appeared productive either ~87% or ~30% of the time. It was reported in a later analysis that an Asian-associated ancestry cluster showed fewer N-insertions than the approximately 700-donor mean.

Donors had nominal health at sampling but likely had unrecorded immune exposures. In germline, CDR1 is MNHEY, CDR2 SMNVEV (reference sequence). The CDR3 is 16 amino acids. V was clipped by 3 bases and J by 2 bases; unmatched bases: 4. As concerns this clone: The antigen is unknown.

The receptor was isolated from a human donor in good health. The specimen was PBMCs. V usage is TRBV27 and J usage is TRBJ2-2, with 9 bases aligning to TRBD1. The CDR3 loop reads CASSLWGQGNTGELFF. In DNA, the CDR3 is TGTGCCAGCAGTTTGTGGGGACAGGGAAACACCGGGGAGCTGTTTTTT.